Presented here are 25 T cell receptor beta chains from one specimen sequenced in a study of blood T cell repertoires in COVID-19. The table came from immunoSEQ multiplex PCR; TCRdb's copy has only in-frame clones and leaves some out. The sample shows roughly 250,000 clones, around 82% of them seen only once. The sequencing sample was made of peripheral blood. The receptors were gathered from an elderly woman with active or convalescent COVID-19.

V usage is TRBV18 and J usage is TRBJ1-1; D is uncertain. The V and J ends lost 1 base and 4 bases respectively, with 16 bases between them. Germline V gives CDR1 KGHSH, CDR2 LQKENI. The CDR3 is made up of 16 amino acids. The CDR3 region is CASSPLPIRRGTEAFF. The CDR3, as DNA: TGTGCCAGCTCACCACTCCCAATACGGAGAGGCACTGAAGCTTTCTTT.

Regarding this clone: The sample carries other DNA sequences with the same CDR3. This sequence joins TRBV28 and TRBJ2-7; the D gene is possibly TRBD2 (6 bases). Germline values: CDR1 MDHEN, CDR2 SYDVKM. V was pared by 3 bases and J by 2 bases, with 8 bases between. This CDR3 comprises 13 residues. The CDR3 spells CASSLGGTYEQYF. CDR3 nucleotide sequence: TGTGCCAGCAGTTTGGGGGGTACCTACGAGCAGTACTTC.

The chain combines TRBV5-5 with TRBJ2-2, with D maybe TRBD2 (5 bases). Germline CDR1 is SGHKS and CDR2 is YYEKEE (reference sequence). V lost 4 bases, J lost 4 bases, and 11 bases lay in between. This CDR3 spans 14 amino acids. The CDR3 sequence is CASSRTVPTGELFF. CDR3 DNA: TGTGCCAGCAGCCGGACTGTACCCACCGGGGAGCTGTTTTTT.

V and J are TRBV18 and TRBJ1-4; TRBD1 aligns across 7 bases. CDR1 is KGHSH, CDR2 LQKENI, per germline. Unmatched junction bases numbered 9, after V lost 3 bases and J lost 5 bases. This CDR3 has 16 residues. The CDR3 reads CASSPARQGGNEKLFF. In DNA, the CDR3 is TGTGCCAGCTCACCCGCACGACAGGGTGGGAATGAAAAACTGTTTTTT.

This chain connects TRBV21-1 to TRBJ1-5. TRBV21-1 constitutes a pseudogene. This CDR3 has 15 amino acids. CDR3 in DNA: TGTGCCAGCAGCAAAGTCGGGGGTGTCGATCAGCCCCAGCATTTT. It specifies CASSKVGGVDQPQHF.

The chain carries TRBV19 and TRBJ2-7, with 9 nucleotides matching TRBD1. V dropped 1 base and J dropped 2; count of bases not matched to a gene: 3. Germline V gene data show CDR1 as LNHDA and CDR2 as SQIVND (reference sequence). The CDR3 contains 15 residues. The CDR3 DNA is TGTGCCAGTAGTATAGTTACAGGGGGCCCCTACGAGCAGTACTTC. This encodes CASSIVTGGPYEQYF.

V and J are TRBV5-1 and TRBJ2-7; 7 bases align to TRBD1. V gave up 1 base and J gave up 2 bases; unmatched junction bases: 6. CDR1 is SGHRS and CDR2 is YFSETQ in the germline V gene. There are 15 residues in the CDR3. CDR3 coding DNA: TGCGCCAGCAGCTTGACAGGGGACGTACCCTACGAGCAGTACTTC. Amino acid sequence: CASSLTGDVPYEQYF.

This chain joins TRBV4-1 and TRBJ1-5; TRBD1 agrees at 7 bases. With V trimmed by 0 bases and J by 5 bases, 10 bases remained unmatched. From germline, CDR1 is MGHRA and CDR2 YSYEKL. This CDR3 is 17 amino acids long. The CDR3: CASSQDQPGTVYQPQHF. The CDR3 nucleotides read TGCGCCAGCAGCCAAGACCAACCCGGGACAGTTTATCAGCCCCAGCATTTT.

This clone was observed once. The V call is TRBV18, the J call TRBJ1-3; the D gene is possibly TRBD1 (6 bases). The CDR3 runs 16 residues. V was clipped by 4 bases and J by 2 bases, with 15 bases between them. Looked up from germline, CDR1 is KGHSH and CDR2 is LQKENI. CDR3 region: CASSQSGQSAGNTIYF. The CDR3 nucleotides read TGTGCCAGCTCACAAAGTGGACAGTCAGCTGGAAACACCATATATTTT.

The chain employs TRBV18 and TRBJ2-1; TRBD2 agrees at 8 bases. The junction had 2 bases not matched to a gene; V was cut back by 2 bases and J by 5 bases. CDR3 length: 14 amino acids. Looked up from germline, CDR1 is KGHSH and CDR2 is LQKENI. CDR3 residues: CASSPTGGDNEQFF. CDR3 nucleotides: TGTGCCAGCTCACCAACGGGAGGGGACAATGAGCAGTTCTTC.

The V call is TRBV7-2, the J call TRBJ2-2, with 7 nucleotides matching TRBD2. V was clipped by 2 bases and J by 6 bases; unmatched bases: 6. CDR1 and CDR2 (germline): SGHTA, FQGNSA. The CDR3 has 15 residues. The CDR3 sequence is CASSLLTSPAGELFF. The DNA for the CDR3 is TGTGCCAGCAGCTTACTGACTAGCCCAGCCGGGGAGCTGTTTTTT.

The count of this clone is one. The CDR3 sequence: CASSEAPGSKYNEQFF. CDR3 DNA: TGTGCCAGCAGTGAAGCTCCCGGGAGTAAGTACAATGAGCAGTTCTTC. J is TRBJ2-1 and V is TRBV6-1; D might be TRBD2 (6 bases). CDR1 is MNHNS, CDR2 SASEGT, per germline. V was clipped by 0 bases and J by 4 bases, with 13 bases between them. This CDR3 spans 16 amino acids.

The gene calls are TRBV11-2 and TRBJ2-1; D is uncertain. Trimming pared 0 bases from V and 6 bases from J, leaving 9 bases between. Per the germline V gene, CDR1 is SGHAT and CDR2 is FQNNGV. The CDR3 is 14 residues long. In DNA form, the CDR3 reads TGTGCCAGCAGCTTAGACCGGGTACGCAATGAGCAGTTCTTC. This gives the protein CASSLDRVRNEQFF.

The chain links TRBV5-1 to TRBJ2-5, with TRBD2 identical over 16 bases. From germline, CDR1 is SGHRS and CDR2 YFSETQ. The CDR3 totals 14 residues. Trimming cost V 4 bases and J 12 bases; bases outside gene matches: 6. CDR3 bases: TGCGCCAGCAGCCCGGGACTAGCGGGGGGGCCTGAGTACTTC. It encodes CASSPGLAGGPEYF. The full variable domain, with the rest looked up from reference TRBV5-1 and TRBJ2-5, is KAGVTQTPRYLIKTRGQQVTLSCSPISGHRSVSWYQQTPGQGLQFLFEYFSETQRNKGNFPGRFSGRQFSNSRSEMNVSTLELGDSALYLCASSPGLAGGPEYFGPGTRLLVL.

The chain employs TRBV21-1 and TRBJ2-3; the table's D call, TRBD2, was not checked against the DNA. TRBV21-1 corresponds to a pseudogene. The CDR3 totals 19 residues. The CDR3 is CASSRTSGGLPYSTDTQYF. The CDR3 DNA reads TGTGCCAGCAGCAGGACTAGCGGGGGGCTCCCTTATAGCACAGATACGCAGTATTTT.

V gene TRBV25-1 combines with J gene TRBJ1-1; maybe TRBD1 (5 bases). Trimming pared 1 base from V and 3 bases from J, leaving 9 bases between. Germline V lookup: CDR1 MGHDK, CDR2 SYGVNS. The CDR3 extends over 14 amino acids. DNA for the CDR3: TGTGCCAGCAGTGAATGGGGGAGGGACACTGAAGCTTTCTTT. Translation: CASSEWGRDTEAFF. Full variable domain (missing parts from reference TRBV25-1 and TRBJ1-1): EADIYQTPRYLVIGTGKKITLECSQTMGHDKMYWYQQDPGMELHLIHYSYGVNSTEKGDLSSESTVSRIRTEHFPLTLESARPSHTSQYLCASSEWGRDTEAFFGQGTRLTVV.

Here the CDR3 reads CASSPDLGQGVGYTF. CDR3 coding DNA: TGCGCCAGCAGCCCCGACCTGGGACAGGGGGTTGGCTACACCTTC. The V call is TRBV5-1, the J call TRBJ1-2, with TRBD1 identical over 11 bases. CDR1 and CDR2 (germline): SGHRS, YFSETQ. The CDR3 extends over 15 amino acids. V lost 4 bases and J lost 7; bases outside the gene matches: 9.

This chain uses TRBV5-4 with TRBJ2-3; 9 bases match TRBD2. The J segment lost 5 bases and the V segment lost 0 bases, leaving 7 bases of the junction unmatched. Germline V gene lookup returns CDR1 SGHNT and CDR2 YYREEE (reference sequence). CDR3 length equals 16 residues. The CDR3 is CASSLEAGGSGDTQYF. CDR3 DNA: TGTGCCAGCAGCTTGGAGGCGGGGGGGAGCGGAGATACGCAGTATTTT. Filled out from reference TRBV5-4 and TRBJ2-3, the complete variable domain reads ETGVTQSPTHLIKTRGQQVTLRCSSQSGHNTVSWYQQALGQGPQFIFQYYREEENGRGNFPPRFSGLQFPNYSSELNVNALELDDSALYLCASSLEAGGSGDTQYFGPGTRLTVL.

The rearrangement joins TRBV18 to TRBJ2-1, with 14 nucleotides matching TRBD2. Germline V CDR1 and CDR2: KGHSH, LQKENI. V was clipped by 2 bases and J by 9 bases; unmatched bases: 6. This CDR3 has 16 amino acids. The CDR3 region is CASSPSTSGGASEQFF. CDR3 bases: TGTGCCAGCTCACCATCGACTAGCGGGGGGGCAAGTGAGCAGTTCTTC.

The chain is built from TRBV10-3 and TRBJ2-7; weak D call: TRBD2 (6 bases). V was trimmed by 8 bases and J by 2 bases, leaving 25 bases between them. The germline V gene has CDR1 ENHRY and CDR2 SYGVKD. The CDR3 runs to 17 residues. This CDR3 is CAIGGPGGTGGAYEQYF. The DNA for the CDR3 is TGTGCCATCGGCGGTCCCGGGGGAACCGGCGGGGCCTACGAGCAGTACTTC.

The genes are TRBV5-1 and TRBJ2-3; 8 bases are shared with TRBD1. From germline, CDR1 is SGHRS and CDR2 YFSETQ. J gave up 9 bases and V 0 bases, and 9 bases lay outside the gene matches. The CDR3 contains 15 residues. The DNA for the CDR3 is TGCGCCAGCAGCTTGGCCGGACAGGGCCGAGACACGCAGTATTTT. This translates into CASSLAGQGRDTQYF.

The rearrangement joins TRBV11-1 to TRBJ2-3; 9 bases align to TRBD2. CDR1 is SGHAT, CDR2 FQDESV, per germline (reference sequence). V lost 5 bases, J lost 6 bases, and 12 bases stayed unmatched. The CDR3 is 16 residues long. CDR3 coding DNA: TGTGCCAGCAGCCGCATTAGCGGGAGTGTAGCCGATACGCAGTATTTT. Translating it yields CASSRISGSVADTQYF. Full variable domain (remainder filled in from reference TRBV11-1 and TRBJ2-3): EAEVAQSPRYKITEKSQAVAFWCDPISGHATLYWYRQILGQGPELLVQFQDESVVDDSQLPKDRFSAERLKGVDSTLKIQPAELGDSAMYLCASSRISGSVADTQYFGPGTRLTVL.

The V call is TRBV28, the J call TRBJ1-1; tentatively, D is TRBD1 (5 bases). Germline V gene sequence: CDR1 MDHEN, CDR2 SYDVKM. V lost 2 bases, J lost 1 base, and 8 bases lay in between. The CDR3 sequence is 14 residues long. The CDR3 loop is CASSLPDRNTEAFF. Here the CDR3 DNA reads TGTGCCAGCAGTTTACCCGACAGGAACACTGAAGCTTTCTTT.

The genes are TRBV21-1 and TRBJ1-2; whether TRBD1, the table's D call, matches the DNA was not checked. TRBV21-1 is a recognized pseudogene. The CDR3 sequence is 14 residues long. The DNA of the CDR3 is TGTGCCAGCAGCCAAAGGCAGGGGGCCTATGGCTACACCTTC. It yields the protein CASSQRQGAYGYTF.

A few counts support this clone. This sequence joins TRBV18 and TRBJ1-3, with 9 bases identical to TRBD1. The CDR3 extends over 19 amino acids. Germline CDR1 is KGHSH and CDR2 is LQKENI. The V and J ends lost 3 bases and 0 bases, in that order; junction bases with no gene match: 12. The CDR3 is CASSPPGQGQRPSGNTIYF. CDR3 nucleotides: TGTGCCAGCTCACCTCCGGGACAGGGACAACGACCCTCTGGAAACACCATATATTTT.